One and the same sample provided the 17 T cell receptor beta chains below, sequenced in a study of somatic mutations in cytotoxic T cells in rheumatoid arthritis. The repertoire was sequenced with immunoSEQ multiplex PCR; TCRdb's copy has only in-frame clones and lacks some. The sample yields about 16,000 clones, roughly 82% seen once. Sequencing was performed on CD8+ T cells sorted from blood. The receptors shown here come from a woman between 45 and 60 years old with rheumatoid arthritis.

CDR3 sequence: CASAEAGGPRETQYF. CDR3 in DNA: TGTGCCAGCGCCGAAGCGGGAGGGCCTCGAGAGACCCAGTACTTC. The rearrangement uses TRBV5-4 and TRBJ2-5; 10 bases are a match to TRBD2. V trimming: 7 bases; J trimming: 4 bases; junction bases outside the gene matches: 10. CDR3 size: 15 residues. The germline CDR1 and CDR2 sequences are SGHNT and YYREEE (reference sequence).

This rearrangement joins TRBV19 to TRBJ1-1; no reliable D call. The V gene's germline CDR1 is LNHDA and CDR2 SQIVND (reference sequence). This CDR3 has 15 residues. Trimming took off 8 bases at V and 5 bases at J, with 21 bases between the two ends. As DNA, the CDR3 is TGTGCCAGTTCCGTGGTTCGGGATTGGGAAACTGAAGCTTTCTTT. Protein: CASSVVRDWETEAFF. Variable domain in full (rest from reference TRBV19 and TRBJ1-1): DGGITQSPKYLFRKEGQNVTLSCEQNLNHDAMYWYRQDPGQGLRLIYYSQIVNDFQKGDIAEGYSVSREKKESFPLTVTSAQKNPTAFYLCASSVVRDWETEAFFGQGTRLTVV.

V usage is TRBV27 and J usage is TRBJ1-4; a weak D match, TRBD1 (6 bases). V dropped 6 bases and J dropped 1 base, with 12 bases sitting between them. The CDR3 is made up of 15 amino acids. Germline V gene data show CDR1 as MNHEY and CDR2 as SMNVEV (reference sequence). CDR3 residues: CASSPRGGTNEKLFF. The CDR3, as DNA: TGTGCCAGCAGCCCTAGGGGGGGAACTAATGAAAAACTGTTTTTT.

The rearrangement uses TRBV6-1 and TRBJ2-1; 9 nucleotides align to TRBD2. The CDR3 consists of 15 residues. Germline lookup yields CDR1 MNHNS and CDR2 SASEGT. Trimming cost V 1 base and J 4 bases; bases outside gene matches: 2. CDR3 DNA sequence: TGTGCCAGCAGTGAAGAAGCGGGAGGATACAATGAGCAGTTCTTC. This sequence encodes CASSEEAGGYNEQFF.

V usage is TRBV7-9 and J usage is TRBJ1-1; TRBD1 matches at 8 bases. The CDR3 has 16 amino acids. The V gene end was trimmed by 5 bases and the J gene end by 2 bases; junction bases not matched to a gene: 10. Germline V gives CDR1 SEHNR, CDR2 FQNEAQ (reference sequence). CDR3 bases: TGTGCCAGCAGCATATATGTCGGGACAGGCAACACTGAAGCTTTCTTT. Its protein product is CASSIYVGTGNTEAFF.

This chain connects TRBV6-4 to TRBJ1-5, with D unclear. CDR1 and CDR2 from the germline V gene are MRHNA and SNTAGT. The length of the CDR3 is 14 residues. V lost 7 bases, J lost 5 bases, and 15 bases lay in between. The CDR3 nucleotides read TGTGCCAGCAATCAGGCAGTTCGGGATCAGCCCCAGCATTTT. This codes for CASNQAVRDQPQHF.

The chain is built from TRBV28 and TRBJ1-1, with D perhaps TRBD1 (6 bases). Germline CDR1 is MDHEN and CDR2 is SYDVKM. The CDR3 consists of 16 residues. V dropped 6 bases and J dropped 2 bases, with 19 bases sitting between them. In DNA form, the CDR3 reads TGTGCCAGCAGAGATTATCCGGGACACGGAAACACTGAAGCTTTCTTT. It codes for CASRDYPGHGNTEAFF. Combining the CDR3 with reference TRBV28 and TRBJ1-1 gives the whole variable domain DVKVTQSSRYLVKRTGEKVFLECVQDMDHENMFWYRQDPGLGLRLIYFSYDVKMKEKGDIPEGYSVSREKKERFSLILESASTNQTSMYLCASRDYPGHGNTEAFFGQGTRLTVV.

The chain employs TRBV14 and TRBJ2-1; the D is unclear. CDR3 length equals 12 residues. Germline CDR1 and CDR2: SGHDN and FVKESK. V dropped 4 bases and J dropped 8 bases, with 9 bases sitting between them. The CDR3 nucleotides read TGTGCCAGCAGCCTCCTTACCCATGAGCAGTTCTTC. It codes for CASSLLTHEQFF.

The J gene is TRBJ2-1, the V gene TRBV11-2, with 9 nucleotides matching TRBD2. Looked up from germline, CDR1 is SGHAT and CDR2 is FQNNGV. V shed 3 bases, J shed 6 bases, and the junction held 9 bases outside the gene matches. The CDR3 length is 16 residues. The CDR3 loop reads CASSLFRREGSNEQFF. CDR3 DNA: TGTGCCAGCAGCTTGTTCAGGCGGGAGGGCAGCAATGAGCAGTTCTTC.

CDR3 nucleotide sequence: TGTGCCAGCAGCCCGACAGGGGGAGGGACAGATACGCAGTATTTT. This encodes CASSPTGGGTDTQYF. The gene calls are TRBV7-7 and TRBJ2-3; 9 positions match TRBD1. Germline V gene data show CDR1 as SSHAT and CDR2 as FNYEAQ (reference sequence). The CDR3 has 15 amino acids. Germline trimming cut 5 bases from V and 3 bases from J; bases unmatched to any gene: 6.

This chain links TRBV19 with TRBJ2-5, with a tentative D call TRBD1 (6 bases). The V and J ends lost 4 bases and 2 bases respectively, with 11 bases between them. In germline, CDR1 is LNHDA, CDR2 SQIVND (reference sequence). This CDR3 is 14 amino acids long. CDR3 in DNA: TGTGCCAGTAGTAGTACTGACAGGCAAGAGACCCAGTACTTC. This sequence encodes CASSSTDRQETQYF. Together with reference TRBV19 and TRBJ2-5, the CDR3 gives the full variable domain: DGGITQSPKYLFRKEGQNVTLSCEQNLNHDAMYWYRQDPGQGLRLIYYSQIVNDFQKGDIAEGYSVSREKKESFPLTVTSAQKNPTAFYLCASSSTDRQETQYFGPGTRLLVL.

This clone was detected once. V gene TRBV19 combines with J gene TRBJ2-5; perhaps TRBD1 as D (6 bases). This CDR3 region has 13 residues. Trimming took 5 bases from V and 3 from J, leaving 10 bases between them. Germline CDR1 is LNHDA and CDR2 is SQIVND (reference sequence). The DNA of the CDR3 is TGTGCCAGTAGTGCTCGGACAGAAGAGACCCAGTACTTC. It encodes CASSARTEETQYF.

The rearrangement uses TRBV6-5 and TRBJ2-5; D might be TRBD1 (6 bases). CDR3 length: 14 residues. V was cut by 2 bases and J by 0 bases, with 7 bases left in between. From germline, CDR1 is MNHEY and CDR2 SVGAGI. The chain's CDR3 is CASSYGQNQETQYF. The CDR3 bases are TGTGCCAGCAGTTACGGACAGAACCAAGAGACCCAGTACTTC.

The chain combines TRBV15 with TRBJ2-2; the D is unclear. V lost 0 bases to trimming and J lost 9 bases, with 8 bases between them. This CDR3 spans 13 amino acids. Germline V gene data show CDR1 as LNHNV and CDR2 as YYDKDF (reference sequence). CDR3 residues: CATSRDGSRELFF. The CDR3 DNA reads TGTGCCACCAGCAGAGATGGGTCCAGGGAGCTGTTTTTT.

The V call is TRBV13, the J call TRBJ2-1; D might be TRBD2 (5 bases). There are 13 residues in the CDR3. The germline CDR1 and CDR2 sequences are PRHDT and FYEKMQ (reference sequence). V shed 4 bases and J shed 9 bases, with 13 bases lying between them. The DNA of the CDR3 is TGTGCCAGCAGCTCAGGTGGGAGTGGTGAGCAGTTCTTC. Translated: CASSSGGSGEQFF.

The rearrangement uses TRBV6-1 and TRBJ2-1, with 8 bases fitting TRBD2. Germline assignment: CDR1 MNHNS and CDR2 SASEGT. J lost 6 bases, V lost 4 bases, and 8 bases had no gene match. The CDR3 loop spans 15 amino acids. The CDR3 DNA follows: TGTGCCAGCAGTGTATCCAGCGGGAGCGTCAATGAGCAGTTCTTC. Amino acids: CASSVSSGSVNEQFF.

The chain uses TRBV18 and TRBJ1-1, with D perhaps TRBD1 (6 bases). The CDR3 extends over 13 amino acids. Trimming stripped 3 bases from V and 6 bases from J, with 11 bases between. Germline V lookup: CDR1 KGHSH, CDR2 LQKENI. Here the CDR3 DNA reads TGTGCCAGCTCACCGGGGGGCCGGGCTGAAGCTTTCTTT. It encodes CASSPGGRAEAFF.